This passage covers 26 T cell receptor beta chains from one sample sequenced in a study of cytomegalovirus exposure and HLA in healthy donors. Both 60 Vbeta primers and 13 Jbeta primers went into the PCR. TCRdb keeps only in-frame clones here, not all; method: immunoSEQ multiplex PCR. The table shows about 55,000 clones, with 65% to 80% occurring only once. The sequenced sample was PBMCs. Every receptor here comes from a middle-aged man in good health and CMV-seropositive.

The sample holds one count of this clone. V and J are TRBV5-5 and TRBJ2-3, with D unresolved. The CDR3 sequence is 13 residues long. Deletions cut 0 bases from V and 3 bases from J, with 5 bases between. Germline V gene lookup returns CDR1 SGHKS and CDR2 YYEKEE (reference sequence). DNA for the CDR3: TGTGCCAGCAGCTTGGTAGTGACAGATACGCAGTATTTT. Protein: CASSLVVTDTQYF.

CDR3 nucleotides: TGTGCCAGCACCAACGTCGGGGAGAATAATTCACCCCTCCACTTT. The encoded protein is CASTNVGENNSPLHF. V usage is TRBV6-4 and J usage is TRBJ1-6; D gene uncertain. This CDR3 is 15 amino acids long. Germline CDR1 reads MRHNA; CDR2 reads SNTAGT. V shed 7 bases and J shed 5 bases, with 15 bases lying between them.

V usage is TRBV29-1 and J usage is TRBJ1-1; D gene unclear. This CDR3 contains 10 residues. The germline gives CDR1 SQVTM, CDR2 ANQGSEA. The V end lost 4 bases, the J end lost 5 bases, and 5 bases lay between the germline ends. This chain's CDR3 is CSVVLTEAFF. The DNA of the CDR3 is TGCAGCGTTGTCCTTACTGAAGCTTTCTTT.

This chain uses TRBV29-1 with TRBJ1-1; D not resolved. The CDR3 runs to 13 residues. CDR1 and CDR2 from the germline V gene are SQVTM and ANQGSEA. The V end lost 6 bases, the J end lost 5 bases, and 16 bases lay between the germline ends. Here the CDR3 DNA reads TGCAGCGTCCCCCCCCCGACCGGGACTGAAGCTTTCTTT. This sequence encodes CSVPPPTGTEAFF.

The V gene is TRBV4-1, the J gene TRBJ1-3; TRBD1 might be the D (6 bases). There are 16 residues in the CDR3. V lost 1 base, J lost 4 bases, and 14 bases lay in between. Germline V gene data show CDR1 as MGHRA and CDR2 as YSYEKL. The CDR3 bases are TGCGCCAGCAGCCAAGCTACAGGGAATAGAGGAAACACCATATATTTT. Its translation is CASSQATGNRGNTIYF.

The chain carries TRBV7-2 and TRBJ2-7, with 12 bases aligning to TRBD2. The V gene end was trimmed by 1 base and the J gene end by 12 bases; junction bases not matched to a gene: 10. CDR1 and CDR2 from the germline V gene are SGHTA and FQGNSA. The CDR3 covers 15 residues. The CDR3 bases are TGTGCCAGCAGCTTAGGGACTAGCGGGACCCCGATGGGGTACTTC. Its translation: CASSLGTSGTPMGYF.

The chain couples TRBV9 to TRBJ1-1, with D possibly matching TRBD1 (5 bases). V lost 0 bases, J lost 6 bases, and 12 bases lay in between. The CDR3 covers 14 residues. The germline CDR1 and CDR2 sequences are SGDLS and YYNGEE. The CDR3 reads CASSVGRDSSEAFF. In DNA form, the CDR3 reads TGTGCCAGCAGCGTAGGACGAGACAGTTCTGAAGCTTTCTTT. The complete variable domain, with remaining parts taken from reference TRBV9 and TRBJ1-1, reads DSGVTQTPKHLITATGQRVTLRCSPRSGDLSVYWYQQSLDQGLQFLIQYYNGEERAKGNILERFSAQQFPDLHSELNLSSLELGDSALYFCASSVGRDSSEAFFGQGTRLTVV.

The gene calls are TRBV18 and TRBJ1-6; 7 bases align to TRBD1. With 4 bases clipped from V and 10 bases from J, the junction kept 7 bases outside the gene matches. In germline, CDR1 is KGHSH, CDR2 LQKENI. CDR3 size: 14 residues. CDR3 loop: CASSQDRESSPLHF. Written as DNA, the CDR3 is TGTGCCAGCTCACAAGACAGGGAGTCCTCACCCCTCCACTTT.

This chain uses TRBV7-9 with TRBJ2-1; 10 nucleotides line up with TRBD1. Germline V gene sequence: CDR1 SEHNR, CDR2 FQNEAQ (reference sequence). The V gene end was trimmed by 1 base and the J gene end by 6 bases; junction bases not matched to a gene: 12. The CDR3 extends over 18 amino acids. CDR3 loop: CASSLDFRDRGYRNEQFF. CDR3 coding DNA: TGTGCCAGCAGCTTAGATTTTAGGGACAGGGGATATCGCAATGAGCAGTTCTTC.

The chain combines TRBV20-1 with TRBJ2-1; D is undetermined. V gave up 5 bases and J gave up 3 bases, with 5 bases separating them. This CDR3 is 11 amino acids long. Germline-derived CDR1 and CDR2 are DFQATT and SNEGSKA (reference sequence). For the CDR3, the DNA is TGCAGTGCTCCTAACTACAATGAGCAGTTCTTC. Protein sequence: CSAPNYNEQFF.

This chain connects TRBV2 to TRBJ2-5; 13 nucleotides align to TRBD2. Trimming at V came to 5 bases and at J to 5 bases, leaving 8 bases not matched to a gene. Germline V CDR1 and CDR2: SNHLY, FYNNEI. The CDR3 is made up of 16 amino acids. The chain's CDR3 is CASSPRTSGGLETQYF. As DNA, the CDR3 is TGTGCCAGCAGTCCCAGGACTAGCGGGGGATTGGAGACCCAGTACTTC.

The DNA for the CDR3 is TGTGCCAGTACCCAAATCCCGGGGGGGCATGTCGGGGAGCTGTTTTTT. This codes for CASTQIPGGHVGELFF. The chain recombines TRBV19 with TRBJ2-2; 8 bases match TRBD2. Germline V gene data show CDR1 as LNHDA and CDR2 as SQIVND (reference sequence). Trimming cost V 7 bases and J 7 bases; bases outside gene matches: 14. The CDR3 is made up of 16 amino acids.

The CDR3 loop is CSGQRLNTEAFF. CDR3 DNA sequence: TGCAGCGGACAGAGACTGAACACTGAAGCTTTCTTT. The genes are TRBV29-1 and TRBJ1-1; D is possibly TRBD1 (5 bases). CDR1 and CDR2 (germline): SQVTM, ANQGSEA. There are 12 residues in the CDR3. Between the trimmed V and J ends, which lost 7 bases and 0 bases, there was a span of 9 bases. Filled out from reference TRBV29-1 and TRBJ1-1, the complete variable domain reads SAVISQKPSRDICQRGTSLTIQCQVDSQVTMMFWYRQQPGQSLTLIATANQGSEATYESGFVIDKFPISRPNLTFSTLTVSNMSPEDSSIYLCSGQRLNTEAFFGQGTRLTVV.

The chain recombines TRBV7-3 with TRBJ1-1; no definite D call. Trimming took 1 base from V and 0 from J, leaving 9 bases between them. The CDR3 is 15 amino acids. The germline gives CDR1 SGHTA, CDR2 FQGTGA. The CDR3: CASSLRAGMNTEAFF. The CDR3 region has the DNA TGTGCCAGCAGCTTAAGAGCGGGGATGAACACTGAAGCTTTCTTT.

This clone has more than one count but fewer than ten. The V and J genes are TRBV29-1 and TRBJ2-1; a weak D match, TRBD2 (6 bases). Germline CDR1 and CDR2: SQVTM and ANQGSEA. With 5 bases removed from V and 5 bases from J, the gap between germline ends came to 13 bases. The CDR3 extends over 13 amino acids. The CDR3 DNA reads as TGCAGCGTTTCCGGGGACTTAAACAATGAGCAGTTCTTC. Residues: CSVSGDLNNEQFF.

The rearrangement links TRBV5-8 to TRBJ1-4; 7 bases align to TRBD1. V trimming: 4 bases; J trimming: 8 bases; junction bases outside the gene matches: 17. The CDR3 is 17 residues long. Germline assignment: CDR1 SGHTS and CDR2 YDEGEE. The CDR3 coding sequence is TGTGCCAGCAGCCGGACTCTGACAGGGCGCGCAGGAGAAAAACTGTTTTTT. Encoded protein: CASSRTLTGRAGEKLFF.

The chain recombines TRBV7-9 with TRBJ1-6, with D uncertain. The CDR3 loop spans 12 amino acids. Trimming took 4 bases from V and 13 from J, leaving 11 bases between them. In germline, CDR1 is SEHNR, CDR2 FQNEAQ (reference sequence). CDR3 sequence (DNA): TGTGCCAGCAGCTCGTCGGGTTCGCCCCTCCACTTT. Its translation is CASSSSGSPLHF.

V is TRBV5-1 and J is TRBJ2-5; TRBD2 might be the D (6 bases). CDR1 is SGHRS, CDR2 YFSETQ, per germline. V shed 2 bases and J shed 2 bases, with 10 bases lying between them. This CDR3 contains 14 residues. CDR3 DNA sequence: TGCGCCAGCAGCTTAACTAGCCGTCAAGAGACCCAGTACTTC. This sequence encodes CASSLTSRQETQYF.

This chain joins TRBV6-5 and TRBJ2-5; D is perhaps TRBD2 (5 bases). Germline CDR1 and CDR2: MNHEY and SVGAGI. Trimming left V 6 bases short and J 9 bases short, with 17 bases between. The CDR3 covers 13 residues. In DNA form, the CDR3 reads TGTGCCAGCAGCCTAGCCGGACCTGGGGCCCAGTACTTC. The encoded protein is CASSLAGPGAQYF.

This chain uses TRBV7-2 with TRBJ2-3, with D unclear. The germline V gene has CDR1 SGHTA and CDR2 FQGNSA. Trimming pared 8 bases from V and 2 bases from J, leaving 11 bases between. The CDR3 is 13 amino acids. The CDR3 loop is CASHLPLTDTQYF. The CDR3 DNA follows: TGTGCCAGCCACCTACCTCTCACAGATACGCAGTATTTT.

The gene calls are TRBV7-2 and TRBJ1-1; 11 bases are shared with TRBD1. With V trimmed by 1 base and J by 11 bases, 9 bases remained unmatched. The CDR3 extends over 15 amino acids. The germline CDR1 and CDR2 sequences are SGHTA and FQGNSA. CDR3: CASSLERTGGPRAFF. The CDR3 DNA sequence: TGTGCCAGCAGCTTAGAGCGGACAGGGGGCCCAAGGGCTTTCTTT.

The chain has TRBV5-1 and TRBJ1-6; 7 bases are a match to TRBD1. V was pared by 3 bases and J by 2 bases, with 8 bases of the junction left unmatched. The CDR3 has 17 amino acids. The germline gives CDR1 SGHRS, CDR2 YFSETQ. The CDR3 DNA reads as TGCGCCAGCAGCTCCCCCACAGGGGAGCCCTATAATTCACCCCTCCACTTT. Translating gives CASSSPTGEPYNSPLHF.

The CDR3 sequence: CASSSLQGDSYEQYF. DNA of the CDR3: TGTGCCAGCAGCTCCCTGCAGGGGGATTCCTACGAGCAGTACTTC. The genes are TRBV5-4 and TRBJ2-7, with 7 bases that match TRBD1. Germline assignment: CDR1 SGHNT and CDR2 YYREEE (reference sequence). Trimming removed 3 bases from V and 1 base from J; junction bases left unmatched: 7. The CDR3 has 15 amino acids.

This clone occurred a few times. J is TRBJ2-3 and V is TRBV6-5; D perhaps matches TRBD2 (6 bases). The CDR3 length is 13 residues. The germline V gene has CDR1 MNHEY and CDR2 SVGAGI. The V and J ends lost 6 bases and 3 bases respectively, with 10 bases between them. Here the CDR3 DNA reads TGTGCCAGCAGACGAGGGACTACAGATACGCAGTATTTT. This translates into CASRRGTTDTQYF.

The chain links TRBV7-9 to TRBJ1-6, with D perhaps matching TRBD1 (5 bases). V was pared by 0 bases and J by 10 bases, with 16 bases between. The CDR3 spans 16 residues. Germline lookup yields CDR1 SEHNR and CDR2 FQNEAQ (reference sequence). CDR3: CASSLAWDSRRSPLHF. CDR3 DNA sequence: TGTGCCAGCAGCTTAGCCTGGGACTCACGCAGGTCACCCCTCCACTTT.

CDR3 loop: CAISVKGEGQPQHF. CDR3 sequence (DNA): TGTGCCATCAGTGTTAAAGGGGAGGGTCAGCCCCAGCATTTT. The rearrangement links TRBV10-3 to TRBJ1-5; the D gene is possibly TRBD1 (5 bases). V lost 4 bases and J 6 bases, leaving 13 bases between the germline ends. The CDR3 spans 14 residues. Germline CDR1 ENHRY, CDR2 SYGVKD.